This entry lists 27 T cell receptor beta chains sequenced from one sample in a study of graft-versus-host responses after intestinal transplantation. This table comes from immunoSEQ multiplex PCR, and its TCRdb copy is limited to in-frame clones, with some not included. The sample lists 20,000 to 25,000 clones, 75% to 90% occurring once. The input for sequencing was PBMCs, taken more than 64 days after intestinal transplantation. The source of these receptors is a human patient who received an intestinal transplant, so some T cells may come from the graft donor.

The rearrangement links TRBV2 to TRBJ2-7; possibly TRBD2 for D (5 bases). The CDR3 length is 10 residues. In germline, CDR1 is SNHLY, CDR2 FYNNEI. The ends were cut back, 8 bases at V and 7 bases at J, with 9 bases in the middle. The CDR3 sequence: CASRTGEQYF. The CDR3 DNA reads TGTGCCAGCCGGACGGGGGAGCAGTACTTC.

The chain employs TRBV4-1 and TRBJ2-3; D is undetermined. This CDR3 has 11 amino acids. V was pared by 3 bases and J by 5 bases, with 3 bases between. Per the germline V gene, CDR1 is MGHRA and CDR2 is YSYEKL. CDR3 in DNA: TGCGCCAGCAGCCATGGAGATACGCAGTATTTT. Translating gives CASSHGDTQYF.

The gene calls are TRBV2 and TRBJ1-2; a possible D gene is TRBD1 (5 bases). CDR3 length: 14 amino acids. Trimming shortened V by 6 bases and J by 1 base, and 12 bases separated the two germline ends. CDR1 is SNHLY and CDR2 is FYNNEI in the germline V gene. The CDR3 DNA sequence: TGTGCCAGCAGCGGCGGGGGGATTAACTATGGCTACACCTTC. This gives the protein CASSGGGINYGYTF.

This clone was observed a single time. This chain links TRBV5-1 with TRBJ2-7, with D uncertain. The germline V gene has CDR1 SGHRS and CDR2 YFSETQ. This CDR3 region has 11 residues. V lost 4 bases, J lost 3 bases, and 5 bases lay in between. CDR3 loop: CASSNNYEQYF. The CDR3 nucleotides are TGCGCCAGCAGCAACAACTACGAGCAGTACTTC. Full variable domain (remainder filled in from reference TRBV5-1 and TRBJ2-7): KAGVTQTPRYLIKTRGQQVTLSCSPISGHRSVSWYQQTPGQGLQFLFEYFSETQRNKGNFPGRFSGRQFSNSRSEMNVSTLELGDSALYLCASSNNYEQYFGPGTRLTVT.

The table lists this clone with a count of one. The J gene is TRBJ1-2, the V gene TRBV23-1; no definite D call. TRBV23-1 is known as an ORF, though its function is uncertain. V lost 2 bases and J lost 6, with 13 bases in between. This CDR3 contains 14 residues. The CDR3 spells CASSQVVHSHGYTF. In DNA, the CDR3 is TGCGCCAGCAGTCAAGTCGTACACTCACATGGCTACACCTTC.

The V gene is TRBV2, the J gene TRBJ1-2, with TRBD1 identical over 9 bases. The CDR3 totals 13 residues. Germline-derived CDR1 and CDR2 are SNHLY and FYNNEI. With 6 bases clipped from V and 8 bases from J, the junction kept 7 bases outside the gene matches. CDR3 amino acids: CASRNRGLGGYTF. In DNA, the CDR3 is TGTGCCAGCAGGAACAGGGGGCTGGGAGGCTACACCTTC. The complete variable domain, with remaining parts taken from reference TRBV2 and TRBJ1-2, reads EPEVTQTPSHQVTQMGQEVILRCVPISNHLYFYWYRQILGQKVEFLVSFYNNEISEKSEIFDDQFSVERPDGSNFTLKIRSTKLEDSAMYFCASRNRGLGGYTFGSGTRLTVV.

A few counts support this clone. In DNA form, the CDR3 reads TGTGCCTGGAAGAGACTAGCGGACACCGGGGAGCTGTTTTTT. As protein: CAWKRLADTGELFF. The chain is built from TRBV30 and TRBJ2-2; 9 nucleotides align to TRBD2. CDR1 and CDR2 (germline): GTSNPN, SVGIG (reference sequence). The CDR3 loop spans 14 amino acids. Trimming at V came to 4 bases and at J to 3 bases, leaving 3 bases not matched to a gene.

This chain uses TRBV4-3 with TRBJ1-1; D not resolved. Germline V gene lookup returns CDR1 LGHNA and CDR2 YSLEER. The CDR3 covers 16 residues. Trimming pared 0 bases from V and 0 bases from J, leaving 11 bases between. CDR3 sequence (DNA): TGCGCCAGCAGCCAAGAGATTATGGGCCTGAACACTGAAGCTTTCTTT. Amino acid sequence: CASSQEIMGLNTEAFF.

By sample fraction, this clone is medium-sized. Here the CDR3 DNA reads TGTGCCAGCAGCTTAGAGGGCCCGCGCCGCAGAAACACCATATATTTT. It encodes CASSLEGPRRRNTIYF. The chain employs TRBV11-2 and TRBJ1-3, with no clear D. CDR3 length: 16 amino acids. Looked up from germline, CDR1 is SGHAT and CDR2 is FQNNGV. V gave up 0 bases and J gave up 5 bases, with 14 bases separating them.

The chain uses TRBV10-3 and TRBJ2-3, with D unclear. CDR1 and CDR2 from the germline V gene are ENHRY and SYGVKD. The CDR3 has 14 amino acids. Trimming shortened V by 0 bases and J by 0 bases, and 4 bases separated the two germline ends. CDR3 amino acids: CAISESLSTDTQYF. CDR3 bases: TGTGCCATCAGTGAGTCACTAAGCACAGATACGCAGTATTTT.

The CDR3 DNA is TGCGCCAGCAGCCAAGAAAGAGTGGGACAGTCCTACACCTTC. This translates into CASSQERVGQSYTF. This sequence joins TRBV4-3 and TRBJ1-2; 7 bases line up with TRBD1. V trimming: 0 bases; J trimming: 10 bases; junction bases outside the gene matches: 8. Germline V gene lookup returns CDR1 LGHNA and CDR2 YSLEER. The length of the CDR3 is 14 residues.

J is TRBJ2-7 and V is TRBV11-3; 7 bases agree with TRBD1. CDR1 and CDR2 from the germline V gene are SGHNT and YENEEA. This CDR3 comprises 18 residues. V lost 5 bases to trimming and J lost 4 bases; unmatched junction nucleotides: 20. CDR3 in amino acids: CASSRPARQGRIGYEQYF. CDR3 coding DNA: TGTGCCAGCAGCCGCCCCGCCCGACAGGGTCGGATTGGATACGAGCAGTACTTC.

CDR3 sequence: CASSLGTPPAYEQYF. Here the CDR3 DNA reads TGCGCCAGCAGCCTGGGGACTCCACCTGCCTACGAGCAGTACTTC. The chain joins TRBV4-1 to TRBJ2-7; tentatively, D is TRBD2 (6 bases). Trimming took 4 bases from V and 2 from J, leaving 15 bases between them. The CDR3 loop spans 15 amino acids. CDR1 is MGHRA, CDR2 YSYEKL, per germline.

The chain employs TRBV9 and TRBJ2-7, with TRBD1 identical over 7 bases. CDR1 SGDLS and CDR2 YYNGEE come from the germline V gene. After removal of 4 bases from V and 4 bases from J, the junction contained 11 bases not matched to a gene. The CDR3 is 15 amino acids. Here the CDR3 reads CASSPTGQGAYEQYF. In nucleotides, the CDR3 is TGTGCCAGCAGCCCGACAGGGCAGGGAGCTTACGAGCAGTACTTC.

The chain uses TRBV6-4 and TRBJ2-2; 7 nucleotides match TRBD1. With 3 bases clipped from V and 6 bases from J, the junction kept 7 bases outside the gene matches. This CDR3 comprises 15 residues. Looked up from germline, CDR1 is MRHNA and CDR2 is SNTAGT. The CDR3 DNA reads as TGTGCCAGCAGTGAATCGGCGAGGGGGCCCGGGGAGCTGTTTTTT. Residues: CASSESARGPGELFF.

The chain recombines TRBV4-3 with TRBJ2-1, with 8 bases matching TRBD1. V shed 0 bases and J 5 bases; nucleotides not matched to a gene: 12. CDR3 length equals 18 residues. Germline V lookup: CDR1 LGHNA, CDR2 YSLEER. CDR3 nucleotides: TGCGCCAGCAGCCAAGAAGTCCCGGGACAGGTTTGGGACAATGAGCAGTTCTTC. Amino acids: CASSQEVPGQVWDNEQFF.

The chain couples TRBV14 to TRBJ2-3, with 9 nucleotides matching TRBD1. The germline CDR1 and CDR2 sequences are SGHDN and FVKESK. Losses at the gene ends were 1 base for V and 6 bases for J; bases not matched to a gene: 8. There are 16 residues in the CDR3. The CDR3 sequence: CASSQGPDRGTDTQYF. CDR3 in DNA: TGTGCCAGCAGCCAAGGTCCTGACAGGGGGACGGATACGCAGTATTTT.

The chain recombines TRBV6-5 with TRBJ1-1; D is ambiguous. This CDR3 has 13 residues. V shed 5 bases and J shed 6 bases, with 13 bases lying between them. Germline assignment: CDR1 MNHEY and CDR2 SVGAGI. CDR3 residues: CASSGTEVSEAFF. CDR3 sequence (DNA): TGTGCCAGCAGTGGTACAGAAGTCTCTGAAGCTTTCTTT.

The genes are TRBV5-1 and TRBJ1-2; 7 positions agree with TRBD1. Looked up from germline, CDR1 is SGHRS and CDR2 is YFSETQ. V was pared by 1 base and J by 1 base, with 4 bases of the junction left unmatched. The CDR3 is 15 amino acids. The CDR3 here is CASSLWAGGNYGYTF. The CDR3 DNA is TGCGCCAGCAGCTTGTGGGCAGGGGGTAACTATGGCTACACCTTC. Complete variable domain (other parts from reference TRBV5-1 and TRBJ1-2): KAGVTQTPRYLIKTRGQQVTLSCSPISGHRSVSWYQQTPGQGLQFLFEYFSETQRNKGNFPGRFSGRQFSNSRSEMNVSTLELGDSALYLCASSLWAGGNYGYTFGSGTRLTVV.

In the case of this clone: A read error may produce the germline difference seen at one junction end. The chain is built from TRBV6-5 and TRBJ1-2; D is ambiguous. The germline CDR1 and CDR2 sequences are MNHEY and SVGAGI. This CDR3 region has 12 residues. The CDR3 region is CASSYRGDGHTF. The CDR3 DNA follows: TGTGCCAGCAGTTACCGTGGGGATGGCCACACCTTC.

The gene calls are TRBV11-2 and TRBJ2-7, with TRBD1 matching over 9 bases. In germline, CDR1 is SGHAT, CDR2 FQNNGV. The CDR3 runs 14 residues. Trimming cost V 3 bases and J 3 bases; bases outside gene matches: 3. The DNA of the CDR3 is TGTGCCAGCAGCTTGACAGGGGGAGTCTACGAGCAGTACTTC. Its protein product is CASSLTGGVYEQYF.

The CDR3 spells CASSQLQGEAYEQYF. CDR3 nucleotide sequence: TGCGCCAGCAGCCAACTCCAGGGTGAGGCCTACGAGCAGTACTTC. The chain combines TRBV4-3 with TRBJ2-7; TRBD1 is a possible D gene (5 bases). The germline V gene has CDR1 LGHNA and CDR2 YSLEER. V was cut by 2 bases and J by 2 bases, with 13 bases left in between. The CDR3 totals 15 residues.

V is TRBV6-4 and J is TRBJ2-1; D gene unclear. Germline values: CDR1 MRHNA, CDR2 SNTAGT. The V end was cut by 6 bases, the J end by 5 bases, with 17 bases between. This CDR3 comprises 15 residues. CDR3 in DNA: TGTGCCAGCAGAGACCACCCTTACGCGGACAATGAGCAGTTCTTC. This gives the protein CASRDHPYADNEQFF.

This chain joins TRBV6-5 and TRBJ2-5; D remains unclear. Near its end, the DNA agrees better with TRBJ2-7, so the J call may be wrong. The CDR3 is 11 amino acids. The V gene's germline CDR1 is MNHEY and CDR2 SVGAGI. The CDR3 protein is CASRDSYEQYF. The CDR3 coding sequence is TGTGCCAGCAGGGACTCCTACGAGCAGTACTTC.

This chain joins TRBV4-3 and TRBJ2-3; possibly TRBD1 for D (6 bases). The CDR3 is made up of 16 amino acids. CDR1 is LGHNA, CDR2 YSLEER, per germline. V shed 0 bases and J shed 2 bases, with 12 bases lying between them. The CDR3 reads CASSQDWGPNTDTQYF. CDR3 coding DNA: TGCGCCAGCAGCCAAGATTGGGGGCCTAACACAGATACGCAGTATTTT.

The rearrangement uses TRBV29-1 and TRBJ2-1; the match to TRBD1 covers 9 bases. The CDR3 runs to 17 residues. Germline V gene lookup returns CDR1 SQVTM and CDR2 ANQGSEA. With 3 bases clipped from V and 0 bases from J, the junction kept 9 bases outside the gene matches. The CDR3 DNA follows: TGCAGCGTTGACCTCTCCGGGACAGGGAGCTCCTACAATGAGCAGTTCTTC. Its translation is CSVDLSGTGSSYNEQFF.

The chain combines TRBV30 with TRBJ1-3; unclear D gene. The CDR3 has 15 residues. The germline V and J ends were trimmed by 2 bases and 0 bases, with 11 bases remaining between them. Germline CDR1 reads GTSNPN; CDR2 reads SVGIG (reference sequence). CDR3 protein: CAWSQVTDSGNTIYF. The CDR3 bases are TGTGCCTGGAGTCAGGTTACAGACTCTGGAAACACCATATATTTT. The full variable domain, its missing parts supplied by reference TRBV30 and TRBJ1-3, is SQTIHQWPATLVQPVGSPLSLECTVEGTSNPNLYWYRQAAGRGLQLLFYSVGIGQISSEVPQNLSASRPQDRQFILSSKKLLLSDSGFYLCAWSQVTDSGNTIYFGEGSWLTVV.